Listed here is a single T cell receptor (beta chain). The sample comes from a study of OX40 agonist ivuxolimab in advanced cancers. Blood sampling was done at baseline, cycle 4 day 1, and cycle 7 day 1. Germline lookup yields CDR1 LNHDA and CDR2 SQIVND (reference sequence). CDR3 length equals 14 residues. Trimming took 10 bases from V and 0 from J, leaving 14 bases between them. The data were produced by immunoSEQ multiplex PCR, yet TCRdb's version contains in-frame clones alone and is incomplete. The profile shows 55,000 or so clones, 86% of them singletons. The sequence derives from an adult with an advanced solid tumor such as melanoma, head and neck, liver or kidney cancer. The V gene is TRBV19, the J gene TRBJ2-3; possible D gene TRBD2, 5 bases. The sequences come from CD4+ or CD8+ T cells sorted from blood, collected in a trial of the OX40 agonist ivuxolimab. CDR3 nucleotide sequence: TGTGCCACAAGACCGGGATTTAGCACAGATACGCAGTATTTT. Amino acids: CATRPGFSTDTQYF.